The clone carrying this TCR beta chain was counted only a few times. Its antigen remains unidentified. Molecular barcoded adaptors covering alpha/delta and beta/gamma chains were used on 400 to 450 ng RNA. Each CDR3 protein is one row after TCRdb ran MiXCR on the reads. This sample has approximately 93,000 distinct CDR3 sequences; approximately 21% occur once, and the top ten carry about an eighth. This specimen belongs to a study of read filtering for tumor transcriptome and immune sequencing. The trim removed 0 bases at V and 2 bases at J, leaving 9 bases unmatched. The CDR3 spans 17 residues. The V gene's germline CDR1 is SEHNR and CDR2 FQNEAQ (reference sequence). Study-wide findings and caveats: This fraction held mixed bone marrow immune cells after CD138-negative sorting.

What was sequenced was a population of CD138-negative cells sorted from bone marrow. The TCR originated in a donor at least 40 years old with multiple myeloma. V gene TRBV7-9 combines with J gene TRBJ2-7; TRBD1 aligns across 8 bases. In DNA form, the CDR3 reads TGTGCCAGCAGCTTAGCCCCAGCCAACAGGGGGGCCTACGAGCAGTACTTC. This translates into CASSLAPANRGAYEQYF.